This T cell receptor beta chain was retrieved from a study of blood T cell repertoires in COVID-19. Study background: Spain, Italy and the United States supplied samples that represented acute and convalescent COVID-19.

In the study's own analysis: Amplification of reference gene primers was used by the study to estimate nucleated cell counts. Only in-frame clones appear in the TCRdb table, and some are missing; sequencing was by immunoSEQ multiplex PCR. V, J and clone size are those of that table, while D and trimming were read from the DNA. The sample contains 300,000 or so clones, more than 70% of which appear only once. The count of this clone is one. The CDR3 extends over 19 amino acids. The V end was cut by 2 bases, the J end by 3 bases, with 24 bases between. The germline CDR1 and CDR2 sequences are WNHNN and SYGVQD (reference sequence).

The sequence was obtained from a man between 18 and 29 years old who had recovered from COVID-19. This chain uses TRBV10-1 with TRBJ2-3, with D tentatively TRBD1 (6 bases). Sequenced: peripheral blood. The CDR3 DNA follows: TGCGCCAGCAGTGAGCAAAGACCCCAAGACCAGGGGAGAACAGATACGCAGTATTTT. Translated, it gives CASSEQRPQDQGRTDTQYF.